One and the same sample provided the 2 T cell receptor beta chains below, sequenced in a study of T cells in Graves' hyperthyroidism and ophthalmopathy. Amplified TCR beta CDR3 regions came from RNA transcripts. HTBI primers were used for first-round RT-PCR of the TCR CDR3. TCRdb independently ran MiXCR on the multiplex PCR reads; one entry per CDR3 protein. The sample has about 840,000 distinct CDR3 sequences; around 38% are singletons. The sequenced material came from blood. These receptors all stem from a man between 18 and 29 years old with Graves' hyperthyroidism.

This clonotype was seen a handful of times. This chain links TRBV2 with TRBJ2-6; 11 bases are shared with TRBD2. This CDR3 contains 16 residues. Germline-derived CDR1 and CDR2 are SNHLY and FYNNEI. Losses at the gene ends were 10 bases for V and 0 bases for J; bases not matched to a gene: 5. CDR3 residues: CATLLAGGSGANVLTF. The CDR3 DNA reads as TGTGCCACACTCCTAGCGGGGGGCTCTGGGGCCAACGTCCTGACTTTC.

About this clonotype itself: Germline and junction disagree at one end, which may indicate a read error. The chain recombines TRBV7-2 with TRBJ2-5; D is possibly TRBD1 or TRBD2 (8 bases each). This CDR3 contains 17 residues. The germline gives CDR1 SGHTA, CDR2 FQGNSA. CDR3 residues: CASSGQGRGGYQETQYF. Written as DNA, the CDR3 is TGCGCCAGCTCCGGACAGGGACGGGGGGGCTACCAAGAGACCCAGTACTTC.